This section outlines one T cell receptor beta chain sequence together with its context. The sample is drawn from a study of T cell changes during pregnancy in multiple sclerosis. The germline V gene has CDR1 SGHTA and CDR2 FQGNSA. The CDR3 is 15 amino acids. The V segment lost 5 bases and the J segment 3 bases; nucleotides outside the gene matches: 7. Assay: immunoSEQ multiplex PCR; the TCRdb copy retains only in-frame clones and omits some. This table has about 86,000 clones, more than 85% appearing once. J is TRBJ2-7 and V is TRBV7-2; TRBD2 agrees at 10 bases. The TCR originated in a female donor in good health, enrolled as a control in a pregnancy study. The specimen comprised peripheral blood, sampled in the first trimester of pregnancy. The CDR3 spells CASSPPGLASYEQYF. In nucleotides, the CDR3 is TGTGCCAGCAGCCCTCCGGGACTAGCGAGCTACGAGCAGTACTTC.